This T cell receptor beta chain came from a study of metastatic and nonmetastatic thyroid tumors. The study, taken as a whole, reports: Within blood and tumor, benign nodules reportedly had significantly lower TCR beta diversity than malignant thyroid tumors did.

The CDR3 runs to 16 residues. Germline CDR1 is SQVTM and CDR2 is ANQGSEA. Losses at the gene ends were 5 bases for V and 1 base for J; bases not matched to a gene: 8. Per the original methods: To classify distant metastasis in papillary thyroid cancer, a model was built from CDR3 differences across clinicopathological groups. TCRdb redid the clone calls on the PCR reads using MiXCR. TCRdb's processing, not the authors', yielded these V and J calls. The profile covers about 93,000 clones, with about 12% appearing a single time and about 11% taken by the ten largest. This clone has a count of ten or more. Its matching antigen is unknown. The entire patient cohort was treatment-naive prior to thyroid surgery.

The rearrangement uses TRBV29-1 and TRBJ2-1; 10 bases agree with TRBD2. This receptor was obtained from a female donor with papillary thyroid cancer or a benign thyroid nodule (not recorded which). Some clones in this sample may be carry-over from other donors' samples. Sequenced material: blood. The CDR3 sequence: CSVKGLAAMSYNEQFF. The CDR3 DNA sequence: TGCAGCGTTAAAGGACTAGCGGCTATGTCCTACAATGAGCAGTTCTTC.